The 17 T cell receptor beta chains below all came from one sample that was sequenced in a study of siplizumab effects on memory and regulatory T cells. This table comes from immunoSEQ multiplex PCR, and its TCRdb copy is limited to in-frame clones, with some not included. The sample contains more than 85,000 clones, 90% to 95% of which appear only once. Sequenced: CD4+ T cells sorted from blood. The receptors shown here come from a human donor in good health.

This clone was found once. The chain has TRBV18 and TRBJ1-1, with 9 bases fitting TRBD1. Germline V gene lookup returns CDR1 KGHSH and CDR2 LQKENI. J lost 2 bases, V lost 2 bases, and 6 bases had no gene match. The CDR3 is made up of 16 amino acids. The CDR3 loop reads CASSPWDRVGNTEAFF. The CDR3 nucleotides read TGTGCCAGCTCACCATGGGACAGGGTGGGCAACACTGAAGCTTTCTTT.

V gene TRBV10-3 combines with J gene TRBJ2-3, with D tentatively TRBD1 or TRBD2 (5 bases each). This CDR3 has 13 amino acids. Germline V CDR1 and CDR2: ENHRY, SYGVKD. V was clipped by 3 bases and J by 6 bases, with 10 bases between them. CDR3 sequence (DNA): TGTGCCATCAGTGATGGGGGAGACGATACGCAGTATTTT. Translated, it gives CAISDGGDDTQYF.

CDR3 coding DNA: TGTGCCAGCAGTTTAGGGGCTAGCGGGAGGAAGGTCAACGAGCAGTACTTC. Its translation is CASSLGASGRKVNEQYF. This chain uses TRBV27 with TRBJ2-7; 11 bases are a match to TRBD2. J lost 5 bases, V lost 2 bases, and 11 bases had no gene match. The CDR3 is 17 residues long. The germline V gene encodes CDR1 MNHEY and CDR2 SMNVEV (reference sequence).

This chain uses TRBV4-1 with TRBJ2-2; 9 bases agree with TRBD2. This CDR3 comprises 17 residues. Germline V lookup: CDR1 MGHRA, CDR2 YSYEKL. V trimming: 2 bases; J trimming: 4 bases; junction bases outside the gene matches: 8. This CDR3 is CASSQPILAGSTGELFF. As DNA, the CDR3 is TGCGCCAGCAGCCAACCCATCCTAGCGGGGAGCACCGGGGAGCTGTTTTTT.

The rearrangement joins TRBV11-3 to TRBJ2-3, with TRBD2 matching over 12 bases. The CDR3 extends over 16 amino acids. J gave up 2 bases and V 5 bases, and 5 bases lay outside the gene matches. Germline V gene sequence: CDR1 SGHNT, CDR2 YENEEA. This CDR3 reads CASSPRLAGDTDTQYF. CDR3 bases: TGTGCCAGCAGCCCCCGACTAGCGGGGGACACAGATACGCAGTATTTT.

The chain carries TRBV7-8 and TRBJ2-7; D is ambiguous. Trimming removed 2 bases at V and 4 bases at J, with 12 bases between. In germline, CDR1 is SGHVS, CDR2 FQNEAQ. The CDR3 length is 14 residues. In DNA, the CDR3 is TGTGCCAGCAGCTTACGCGGACCGGTATACGAGCAGTACTTC. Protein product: CASSLRGPVYEQYF.

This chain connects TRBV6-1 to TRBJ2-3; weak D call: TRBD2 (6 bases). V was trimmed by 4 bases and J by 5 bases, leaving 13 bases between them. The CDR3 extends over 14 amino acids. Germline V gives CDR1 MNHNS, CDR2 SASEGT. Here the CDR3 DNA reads TGTGCCAGCAGTGCCCGGGACTCCGAAGATACGCAGTATTTT. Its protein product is CASSARDSEDTQYF.

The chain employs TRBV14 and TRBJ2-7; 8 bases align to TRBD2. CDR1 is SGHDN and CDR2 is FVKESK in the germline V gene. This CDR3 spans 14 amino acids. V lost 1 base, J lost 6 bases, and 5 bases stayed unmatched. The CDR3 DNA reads TGTGCCAGCAGCCAAGTGCGGGGGGCAGGCGAGCAGTACTTC. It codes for CASSQVRGAGEQYF.

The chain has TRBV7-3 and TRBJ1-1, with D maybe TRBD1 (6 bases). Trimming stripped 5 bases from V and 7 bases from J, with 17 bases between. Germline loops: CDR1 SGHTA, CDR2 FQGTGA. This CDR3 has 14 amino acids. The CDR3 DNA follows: TGTGCCAGCAGCCCTGACAGGTGGGTCAGTGAAGCTTTCTTT. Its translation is CASSPDRWVSEAFF.

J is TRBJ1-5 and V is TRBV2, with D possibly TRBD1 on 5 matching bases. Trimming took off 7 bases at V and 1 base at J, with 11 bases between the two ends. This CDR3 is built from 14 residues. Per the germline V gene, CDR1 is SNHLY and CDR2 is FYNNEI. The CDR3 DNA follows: TGTGCCAGCACCGCGGAGGGGAGCAATCAGCCCCAGCATTTT. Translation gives CASTAEGSNQPQHF.

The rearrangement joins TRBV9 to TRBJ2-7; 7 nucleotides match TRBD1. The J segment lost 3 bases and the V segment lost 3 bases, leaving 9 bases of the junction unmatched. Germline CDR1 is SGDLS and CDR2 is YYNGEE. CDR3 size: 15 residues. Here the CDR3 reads CASSAWTGIFYEQYF. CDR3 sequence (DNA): TGTGCCAGCAGCGCTTGGACAGGAATTTTCTACGAGCAGTACTTC. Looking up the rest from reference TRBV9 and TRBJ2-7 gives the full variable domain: DSGVTQTPKHLITATGQRVTLRCSPRSGDLSVYWYQQSLDQGLQFLIQYYNGEERAKGNILERFSAQQFPDLHSELNLSSLELGDSALYFCASSAWTGIFYEQYFGPGTRLTVT.

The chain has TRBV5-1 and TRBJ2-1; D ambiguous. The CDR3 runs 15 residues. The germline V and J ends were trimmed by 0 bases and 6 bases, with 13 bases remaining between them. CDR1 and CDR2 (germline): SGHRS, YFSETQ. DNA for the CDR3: TGCGCCAGCAGCTTGGCCGGTTCTTACTGCAATGAGCAGTTCTTC. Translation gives CASSLAGSYCNEQFF.

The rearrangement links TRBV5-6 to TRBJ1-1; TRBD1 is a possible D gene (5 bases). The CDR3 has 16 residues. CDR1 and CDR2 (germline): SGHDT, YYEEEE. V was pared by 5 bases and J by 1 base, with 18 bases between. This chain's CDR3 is CASRRPGVHGNTEAFF. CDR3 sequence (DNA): TGTGCCAGCAGAAGGCCGGGGGTACATGGGAACACTGAAGCTTTCTTT.

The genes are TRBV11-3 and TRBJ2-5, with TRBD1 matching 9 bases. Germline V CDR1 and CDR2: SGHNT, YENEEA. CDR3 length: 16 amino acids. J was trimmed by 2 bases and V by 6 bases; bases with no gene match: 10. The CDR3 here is CASRPPGQGFQETQYF. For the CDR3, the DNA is TGTGCCAGCAGACCACCGGGACAGGGCTTTCAAGAGACCCAGTACTTC.

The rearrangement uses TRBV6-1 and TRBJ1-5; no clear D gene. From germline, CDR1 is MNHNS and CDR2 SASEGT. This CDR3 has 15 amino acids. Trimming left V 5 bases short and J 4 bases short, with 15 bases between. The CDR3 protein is CASSLGPGGNQPQHF. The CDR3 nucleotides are TGTGCCAGCAGTCTTGGGCCCGGTGGGAATCAGCCCCAGCATTTT.

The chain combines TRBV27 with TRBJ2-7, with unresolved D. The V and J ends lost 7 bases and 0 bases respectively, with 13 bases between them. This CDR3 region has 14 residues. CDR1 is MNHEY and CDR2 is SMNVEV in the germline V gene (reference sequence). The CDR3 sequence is CASIRLGGSYEQYF. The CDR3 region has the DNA TGTGCCAGCATCCGTCTAGGCGGCTCCTACGAGCAGTACTTC.

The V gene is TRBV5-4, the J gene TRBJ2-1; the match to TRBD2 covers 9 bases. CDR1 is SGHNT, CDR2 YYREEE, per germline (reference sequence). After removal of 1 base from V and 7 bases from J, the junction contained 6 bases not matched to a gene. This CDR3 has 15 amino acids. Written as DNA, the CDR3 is TGTGCCAGCAGCTTGCTGGTAGCGGGAGCTAATGAGCAGTTCTTC. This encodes CASSLLVAGANEQFF.